This T cell receptor (beta chain) was captured in a study of blood T cell repertoires in COVID-19. Study as a whole: Samples of COVID-19 (acute and convalescent) were obtained from the United States, Italy and Spain. Sources were T cells, B-cell-depleted T cells, or PBMCs; the material itself was cDNA or gDNA.

This CDR3 contains 16 residues. CDR1 is SQVTM and CDR2 is ANQGSEA in the germline V gene. With V trimmed by 1 base and J by 6 bases, 13 bases remained unmatched. Profiling relied on immunoSEQ multiplex PCR, and the TCRdb table lists in-frame clones only, not all of them. The table records approximately 40,000 clones, around nine tenths of them present only once. The sample comprised peripheral blood. The sequence derives from a human donor in a cohort sampled during active COVID-19. V is TRBV29-1 and J is TRBJ2-7; 9 bases map to TRBD2. The CDR3 loop reads CSVEGKRTSASAEQYF. The CDR3 coding sequence is TGCAGCGTTGAAGGGAAGCGGACTAGCGCCTCCGCCGAGCAGTACTTC.